The 21 T cell receptor beta chains reported below all come from one sample, sequenced in a study of T cells after yellow fever vaccination. In TCRdb, the 5' RACE reads were re-called with MiXCR into one record per CDR3 protein. The table includes about 320,000 distinct CDR3 sequences, about 10% detected once. The input for sequencing was CD4+ T cells sorted from PBMCs, taken 45 days after the yellow fever booster vaccination. These receptors were taken from a man in his late teens or twenties who received the YFV17D yellow fever vaccine.

This clonotype was seen repeatedly, ten times or more. The V and J genes are TRBV7-9 and TRBJ2-1; 8 bases line up with TRBD2. The CDR3 is 16 residues long. Looked up from germline, CDR1 is SEHNR and CDR2 is FQNEAQ (reference sequence). V trimming: 5 bases; J trimming: 2 bases; junction bases outside the gene matches: 8. CDR3 in amino acids: CASSPPGGATYNEQFF. CDR3 in DNA: TGTGCCAGCAGCCCCCCCGGGGGGGCCACCTACAATGAGCAGTTCTTC.

This clonotype appeared many times. The V and J genes are TRBV20-1 and TRBJ2-1; 14 positions agree with TRBD2. CDR3 length equals 15 residues. Germline lookup yields CDR1 DFQATT and CDR2 SNEGSKA (reference sequence). After removal of 6 bases from V and 6 bases from J, the junction contained 7 bases not matched to a gene. In DNA form, the CDR3 reads TGCAGTGCCCAACCCGGGACTAGCGGGGGCAATGAGCAGTTCTTC. Amino acid sequence: CSAQPGTSGGNEQFF.

The chain is built from TRBV6-6 and TRBJ1-2, with 7 bases identical to TRBD1. Germline V CDR1 and CDR2: MNHNY, SVGAGI (reference sequence). The length of the CDR3 is 15 residues. Trimming cost V 2 bases and J 0 bases; bases outside gene matches: 3. For the CDR3, the DNA is TGTGCCAGCAGTTACATGGGACAGTCTAACTATGGCTACACCTTC. Residues: CASSYMGQSNYGYTF.

This clonotype was detected only a few times. The CDR3 region is CASGRGNADTFNSPLHF. The CDR3, as DNA: TGTGCCAGCGGCCGGGGGAACGCGGACACCTTTAATTCACCCCTCCACTTT. The chain couples TRBV7-9 to TRBJ1-6; TRBD1 might be the D (5 bases). This CDR3 is built from 17 residues. Trimming removed 8 bases at V and 6 bases at J, with 23 bases between. Germline V gives CDR1 SEHNR, CDR2 FQNEAQ (reference sequence).

The chain is built from TRBV27 and TRBJ2-7; a weak D match, TRBD2 (6 bases). Germline values: CDR1 MNHEY, CDR2 SMNVEV (reference sequence). Between the trimmed V and J ends, which lost 5 bases and 2 bases, there was a span of 16 bases. The CDR3 spans 15 residues. Here the CDR3 reads CASSRRDGSAYEQYF. CDR3 DNA: TGTGCCAGCAGTAGGCGGGACGGATCAGCCTACGAGCAGTACTTC.

This clonotype was counted ten times or more. The V and J genes are TRBV2 and TRBJ2-1; no reliable D call. CDR1 and CDR2 (germline): SNHLY, FYNNEI. CDR3 length: 12 amino acids. The V end was cut by 8 bases, the J end by 6 bases, with 11 bases between. The CDR3 nucleotides are TGTGCCAGCGGCAGTCCGGCCAATGAGCAGTTCTTC. It specifies CASGSPANEQFF.

The chain joins TRBV5-5 to TRBJ2-5; 7 bases are shared with TRBD1. This CDR3 contains 16 residues. The trim removed 4 bases at V and 0 bases at J, leaving 9 bases unmatched. Per the germline V gene, CDR1 is SGHKS and CDR2 is YYEKEE (reference sequence). The DNA for the CDR3 is TGTGCCAGCAGCAGCCGTCGGGACAGCAACCAAGAGACCCAGTACTTC. It specifies CASSSRRDSNQETQYF.

This clonotype was seen ten or more times. CDR3 protein: CASSHRGGELFF. For the CDR3, the DNA is TGTGCCAGCAGTCACAGGGGCGGGGAGCTGTTTTTT. This chain connects TRBV3-1 to TRBJ2-2; 7 nucleotides match TRBD1. This CDR3 is 12 amino acids long. J lost 7 bases, V lost 6 bases, and 2 bases had no gene match. From germline, CDR1 is LGHDT and CDR2 YNNKEL (reference sequence).

About this clonotype itself: One end of the junction fails to match germline, which may point to a read error. Written as DNA, the CDR3 is TGTGCCAGCAGCTTCCGGGGGACCACTAACTATGCCTACACCTTC. It yields the protein CASSFRGTTNYAYTF. The chain is built from TRBV7-9 and TRBJ1-2, with D perhaps TRBD1 (5 bases). Germline loops: CDR1 SEHNR, CDR2 FQNEAQ (reference sequence). This CDR3 region has 15 residues.

The chain is built from TRBV7-9 and TRBJ2-7; weak D call: TRBD2 (7 bases). The V end was cut by 1 base, the J end by 12 bases, with 13 bases between. There are 12 residues in the CDR3. Germline assignment: CDR1 SEHNR and CDR2 FQNEAQ (reference sequence). Here the CDR3 reads CASSLESGGLYV. DNA of the CDR3: TGTGCCAGCAGCTTAGAGTCGGGGGGCCTGTACGTC.

This clonotype has a handful of counts. The chain uses TRBV3-1 and TRBJ2-5; D unclear. V lost 0 bases and J lost 5, with 7 bases in between. Germline CDR1 and CDR2: LGHDT and YNNKEL (reference sequence). This CDR3 region has 13 residues. CDR3 sequence reads: CASSQEPRETQYF. The CDR3 nucleotides are TGTGCCAGCAGCCAAGAACCCCGGGAGACCCAGTACTTC.

There are a few counts of this clonotype. The chain employs TRBV5-1 and TRBJ2-7; perhaps TRBD2 as D (6 bases). The CDR3 runs to 14 residues. V was pared by 8 bases and J by 6 bases, with 21 bases between. Germline values: CDR1 SGHRS, CDR2 YFSETQ. The CDR3 nucleotides read TGCGCCAGTCGCCCCGGGACCGGGGGAAGCGAGCAGTACTTC. Protein: CASRPGTGGSEQYF.

This clonotype appeared a few times. The chain uses TRBV2 and TRBJ2-7; D is undetermined. V was shortened by 6 bases and J by 2 bases, with 8 bases between the two germline ends. CDR1 is SNHLY, CDR2 FYNNEI, per germline. This CDR3 spans 12 amino acids. The CDR3 reads CASSARTYEQYV. CDR3 sequence (DNA): TGTGCCAGCAGCGCCAGGACCTACGAGCAGTACGTC.

The chain uses TRBV14 and TRBJ2-3; D remains ambiguous. The CDR3 extends over 15 amino acids. The germline CDR1 and CDR2 sequences are SGHDN and FVKESK. Trimming removed 3 bases from V and 1 base from J, with 11 bases in between. CDR3 amino acids: CASSQLRLRTDTQYF. The CDR3 DNA reads as TGTGCCAGCAGCCAGCTCAGACTCCGCACAGATACGCAGTATTTT.

The chain uses TRBV7-2 and TRBJ2-3; D unclear. The germline V gene has CDR1 SGHTA and CDR2 FQGNSA. Trimming shortened V by 4 bases and J by 6 bases, and 8 bases separated the two germline ends. The CDR3 length is 12 residues. The CDR3 nucleotides read TGTGCCAGCAGCTCGGTTAGGGATACGCAGTATTTT. Translated, it gives CASSSVRDTQYF. Complete variable domain (other parts from reference TRBV7-2 and TRBJ2-3): GAGVSQSPSNKVTEKGKDVELRCDPISGHTALYWYRQSLGQGLEFLIYFQGNSAPDKSGLPSDRFSAERTGGSVSTLTIQRTQQEDSAVYLCASSSVRDTQYFGPGTRLTVL.

This clonotype has more than one count but fewer than ten. V is TRBV5-1 and J is TRBJ2-1, with TRBD2 matching 8 bases. Germline V CDR1 and CDR2: SGHRS, YFSETQ. V gave up 0 bases and J gave up 2 bases; unmatched junction bases: 4. The CDR3 length is 16 residues. The CDR3 is CASSLDAGGAYNEQFF. CDR3 nucleotide sequence: TGCGCCAGCAGCTTGGATGCCGGGGGGGCCTACAATGAGCAGTTCTTC.

This clonotype was found a few times. The rearrangement uses TRBV5-1 and TRBJ2-7, with D perhaps TRBD2 (5 bases). Germline values: CDR1 SGHRS, CDR2 YFSETQ. V lost 0 bases and J 0 bases, leaving 13 bases between the germline ends. CDR3 length equals 16 residues. CDR3 nucleotide sequence: TGCGCCAGCAGCTTGGGCATAGTAGGGAGCTCCTACGAGCAGTACTTC. This translates into CASSLGIVGSSYEQYF.

This clonotype was seen more than once but under ten times. The V and J genes are TRBV27 and TRBJ2-5; 7 positions agree with TRBD2. This CDR3 comprises 16 residues. After removal of 3 bases from V and 5 bases from J, the junction contained 12 bases not matched to a gene. Per germline, CDR1 MNHEY and CDR2 SMNVEV (reference sequence). CDR3 nucleotide sequence: TGTGCCAGCAGTTTGCGGGCTAGCGGTCTACGGGAGACCCAGTACTTC. Amino acids: CASSLRASGLRETQYF.

The rearrangement uses TRBV9 and TRBJ2-5; 7 nucleotides align to TRBD2. CDR3 length: 14 amino acids. The V segment lost 6 bases and the J segment 5 bases; nucleotides outside the gene matches: 10. Per the germline V gene, CDR1 is SGDLS and CDR2 is YYNGEE. CDR3 amino acids: CASTRTSVGETQYF. The CDR3 DNA follows: TGTGCCAGCACCAGAACTAGCGTCGGGGAGACCCAGTACTTC.

This clonotype was picked up many times. The chain is built from TRBV5-1 and TRBJ1-2; 9 bases agree with TRBD1. The length of the CDR3 is 13 residues. Trimming at V came to 4 bases and at J to 7 bases, leaving 5 bases not matched to a gene. Germline V gene lookup returns CDR1 SGHRS and CDR2 YFSETQ. The CDR3 DNA reads as TGCGCCAGCAGCATCGGACAGGGGTCTGGCTACACCTTC. Encoded protein: CASSIGQGSGYTF. Combining the CDR3 with reference TRBV5-1 and TRBJ1-2 gives the whole variable domain KAGVTQTPRYLIKTRGQQVTLSCSPISGHRSVSWYQQTPGQGLQFLFEYFSETQRNKGNFPGRFSGRQFSNSRSEMNVSTLELGDSALYLCASSIGQGSGYTFGSGTRLTVV.

This clonotype was recorded a few times. Here the CDR3 DNA reads TGCGCCAGCAGCTTTACAGGGACTGGGGCCAACGTCCTGACTTTC. Translated: CASSFTGTGANVLTF. The rearrangement joins TRBV5-1 to TRBJ2-6, with D possibly being TRBD1 (6 bases). The CDR3 consists of 15 residues. Germline V gene lookup returns CDR1 SGHRS and CDR2 YFSETQ. Deletions cut 2 bases from V and 2 bases from J, with 8 bases between.